The source of this TCR beta chain is a study of OX40 agonist ivuxolimab in advanced cancers. Regarding the study as a whole: Among the least clonally expanded were partial responders at 0.1-3.0 mg/kg. Low normalized T-cell clonal expansion was also seen in some nonresponders.

Autoimmune disease history or systemic immunosuppression excluded patients. The germline V gene has CDR1 SGHRS and CDR2 YFSETQ. V lost 0 bases, J lost 0 bases, and 5 bases stayed unmatched. The CDR3 loop spans 17 amino acids. This clone was counted once. Its cognate antigen is unknown. The data were produced by immunoSEQ multiplex PCR, yet TCRdb's version contains in-frame clones alone and is incomplete. This sample carries more than 35,000 clones, approximately 80% of them seen once, and the ten largest clones take around a tenth. This chain uses TRBV5-1 with TRBJ1-1, with 10 bases fitting TRBD1. The clonotype was recovered from an adult with an advanced solid tumor such as melanoma, head and neck, liver or kidney cancer. The sequences come from CD4+ or CD8+ T cells sorted from blood, collected in a trial of the OX40 agonist ivuxolimab. CDR3 coding DNA: TGCGCCAGCAGCTTGGGGACAGGGGGATCCATGAACACTGAAGCTTTCTTT. Its protein is CASSLGTGGSMNTEAFF.